Sequencing of this T cell receptor beta chain was carried out in a study of blood T cell repertoires in COVID-19. Original methodology: By means of reference gene primer amplification, nucleated cell counts were estimated. Method: immunoSEQ multiplex PCR; TCRdb's copy keeps in-frame clones and lacks some. The D gene and trimming were derived from the DNA, and the V and J assignments and clone size from that table. The table includes 65,000 to 75,000 clones, roughly 84% detected once. Germline CDR1 SQVTM, CDR2 ANQGSEA. The CDR3 length is 11 residues. Trimming removed 6 bases from V and 8 bases from J, with 13 bases in between.

Sequencing was done on a sample of peripheral blood. The chain recombines TRBV29-1 with TRBJ1-2, with D tentatively TRBD1 (6 bases). This TCR was sampled from a man older than 75 with acute or convalescent COVID-19. As DNA, the CDR3 is TGCAGCGTGGCAGGGGTTAGCGGCTACACCTTC. This sequence encodes CSVAGVSGYTF.